The 15 T cell receptor beta chains reported below all come from one sample, sequenced in a study of cytomegalovirus exposure and HLA in healthy donors. Primers for the PCR totalled 60 Vbeta and 13 Jbeta. Profiling relied on immunoSEQ multiplex PCR, and the TCRdb table lists in-frame clones only, not all of them. The listing contains tens of thousands of clones. The material sequenced was PBMCs. These receptors came from a male donor in good health and CMV-seronegative.

This chain connects TRBV7-9 to TRBJ1-4; perhaps TRBD1 as D (6 bases). V was trimmed by 2 bases and J by 8 bases, leaving 15 bases between them. The CDR3 runs to 15 residues. Looked up from germline, CDR1 is SEHNR and CDR2 is FQNEAQ (reference sequence). The CDR3 spells CASSLPQGRGEKLFF. The CDR3 coding sequence is TGTGCCAGCAGCTTACCTCAGGGGAGAGGGGAAAAACTGTTTTTT. Variable domain in full (rest from reference TRBV7-9 and TRBJ1-4): DTGVSQNPRHKITKRGQNVTFRCDPISEHNRLYWYRQTLGQGPEFLTYFQNEAQLEKSRLLSDRFSAERPKGSFSTLEIQRTEQGDSAMYLCASSLPQGRGEKLFFGSGTQLSVL.

V and J are TRBV6-1 and TRBJ2-3, with D uncertain. This CDR3 region has 12 residues. Germline V lookup: CDR1 MNHNS, CDR2 SASEGT. V was shortened by 6 bases and J by 1 base, with 5 bases between the two germline ends. CDR3 sequence reads: CASRRGTDTQYF. The DNA of the CDR3 is TGTGCCAGCAGACGGGGCACAGATACGCAGTATTTT.

The J gene is TRBJ2-6, the V gene TRBV5-1; no firm D call. Germline V CDR1 and CDR2: SGHRS, YFSETQ. The CDR3 totals 15 residues. V was clipped by 0 bases and J by 4 bases, with 8 bases between them. CDR3 sequence reads: CASSLDGQGANVLTF. The CDR3 region has the DNA TGCGCCAGCAGCTTGGATGGGCAAGGGGCCAACGTCCTGACTTTC.

CDR3 bases: TGTGCCAGCAGCCAAGCAGGGTATGGCTACACCTTC. Encoded protein: CASSQAGYGYTF. The chain uses TRBV14 and TRBJ1-2, with D possibly matching TRBD1 (5 bases). Deletions cut 1 base from V and 5 bases from J, with 5 bases between. The germline CDR1 and CDR2 sequences are SGHDN and FVKESK. The CDR3 runs to 12 residues.

V is TRBV7-9 and J is TRBJ1-1; D is perhaps TRBD1 (5 bases). Trimming removed 4 bases from V and 0 bases from J, with 9 bases in between. The CDR3 runs 14 residues. Germline lookup yields CDR1 SEHNR and CDR2 FQNEAQ (reference sequence). CDR3 DNA sequence: TGTGCCAGCAGCTCGACAGTTTTGAACACTGAAGCTTTCTTT. Its protein is CASSSTVLNTEAFF.

The chain employs TRBV27 and TRBJ2-6; 9 nucleotides line up with TRBD1. With 6 bases clipped from V and 1 base from J, the junction kept 7 bases outside the gene matches. The CDR3 extends over 17 amino acids. CDR1 is MNHEY and CDR2 is SMNVEV in the germline V gene (reference sequence). CDR3 in amino acids: CASRITGGLSGANVLTF. CDR3 bases: TGTGCCAGCAGGATAACAGGGGGCCTTTCTGGGGCCAACGTCCTGACTTTC.

This rearrangement joins TRBV19 to TRBJ2-7, with 11 bases fitting TRBD2. The ends lost 6 bases at V and 5 bases at J; junction bases unmatched: 9. The CDR3 covers 15 residues. Per the germline V gene, CDR1 is LNHDA and CDR2 is SQIVND (reference sequence). The CDR3 region has the DNA TGTGCCAGTAGCAGAGGCCCGGGACTAGCGGACGAGCAGTACTTC. Its translation is CASSRGPGLADEQYF.

V and J are TRBV7-9 and TRBJ2-2; 14 nucleotides line up with TRBD2. In germline, CDR1 is SEHNR, CDR2 FQNEAQ (reference sequence). The V segment lost 4 bases and the J segment 6 bases; nucleotides outside the gene matches: 10. The length of the CDR3 is 18 residues. This CDR3 is CASSSPRLAGGSPGELFF. DNA for the CDR3: TGTGCCAGCAGCTCCCCTAGACTAGCGGGAGGGTCGCCCGGGGAGCTGTTTTTT.

This rearrangement joins TRBV2 to TRBJ2-3, with D hard to call. The CDR3 consists of 12 residues. V was clipped by 7 bases and J by 6 bases, with 11 bases between them. Looked up from germline, CDR1 is SNHLY and CDR2 is FYNNEI. This chain's CDR3 is CASNFDWDTQYF. The DNA for the CDR3 is TGTGCCAGCAACTTCGACTGGGATACGCAGTATTTT.

The chain recombines TRBV20-1 with TRBJ2-5; D is ambiguous. The J call may not be correct, given that the DNA end is closer to TRBJ2-7. The CDR3 is 11 residues long. Germline V gene lookup returns CDR1 DFQATT and CDR2 SNEGSKA (reference sequence). The CDR3 reads CSASTPYEQYF. CDR3 in DNA: TGCAGTGCTAGTACCCCCTACGAGCAGTACTTC.

The gene calls are TRBV29-1 and TRBJ2-7; D gene ambiguous. Germline CDR1 reads SQVTM; CDR2 reads ANQGSEA. Trimming stripped 2 bases from V and 9 bases from J, with 8 bases between. The CDR3 has 10 residues. The CDR3 is CSVEPSSQYF. Written as DNA, the CDR3 is TGCAGCGTTGAACCCAGTTCGCAGTACTTC.

The chain is built from TRBV6-1 and TRBJ2-1, with D perhaps matching TRBD1 (6 bases). CDR1 is MNHNS and CDR2 is SASEGT in the germline V gene. The germline V and J ends were trimmed by 1 base and 8 bases, with 15 bases remaining between them. This CDR3 region has 15 residues. CDR3: CASSEGSAGVDEQFF. The DNA of the CDR3 is TGTGCCAGCAGTGAAGGTTCCGCAGGGGTGGATGAGCAGTTCTTC.

V is TRBV28 and J is TRBJ1-6, with D tentatively TRBD1 (6 bases). Germline V gives CDR1 MDHEN, CDR2 SYDVKM. V lost 5 bases and J lost 6, with 11 bases in between. The CDR3 totals 14 residues. The CDR3 coding sequence is TGTGCCAGCAGTGCAACAGGGAGTAATTCACCCCTCCACTTT. Its protein product is CASSATGSNSPLHF.

The chain uses TRBV30 and TRBJ1-3; TRBD1 is a possible D gene (5 bases). Trimming pared 2 bases from V and 2 bases from J, leaving 13 bases between. The CDR3 is 15 amino acids. Germline CDR1 reads GTSNPN; CDR2 reads SVGIG (reference sequence). The CDR3 DNA reads as TGTGCCTGGAGTCGGCCAGGGTGGGCTGGAAACACCATATATTTT. Its translation: CAWSRPGWAGNTIYF.

The J gene is TRBJ1-1, the V gene TRBV5-1; 8 bases line up with TRBD1. CDR3 length equals 14 residues. Per the germline V gene, CDR1 is SGHRS and CDR2 is YFSETQ. V shed 2 bases, J shed 2 bases, and the junction held 2 bases outside the gene matches. The CDR3, as DNA: TGCGCCAGCAGCTTTACAGGGGGTAACACTGAAGCTTTCTTT. Protein sequence: CASSFTGGNTEAFF.